This T cell receptor (beta chain) was documented in a study of blood T cell repertoires in COVID-19. Under the authors' procedure: Reference gene primer amplification gave estimated nucleated cell counts. This table comes from immunoSEQ multiplex PCR, and its TCRdb copy is limited to in-frame clones, with some not included. The V and J calls and clone size come from that table; D and trimming were worked out from the DNA. The sample lists about 400,000 clones, approximately 88% seen once, with approximately 1% in the top ten. Germline V gene data show CDR1 as SNHLY and CDR2 as FYNNEI. With 8 bases clipped from V and 5 bases from J, the junction kept 6 bases outside the gene matches. The CDR3 sequence is 14 residues long. This clone was recorded once. The study drew participants aged about 18 to 89 years from 20 to 30 US areas. Participant-given clinical history determined each cohort assignment.

V gene TRBV2 combines with J gene TRBJ1-2; 12 bases fit TRBD1. The receptor was derived from a woman between 25 and 40 years old with acute COVID-19. The specimen was PBMCs or T cells enriched from blood (not recorded which). The CDR3 sequence: CASGGQGARYGYTF. The CDR3 DNA sequence: TGTGCCAGCGGGGGACAGGGGGCTCGGTATGGCTACACCTTC. The entire variable domain, with the rest obtained from reference TRBV2 and TRBJ1-2, is as follows: EPEVTQTPSHQVTQMGQEVILRCVPISNHLYFYWYRQILGQKVEFLVSFYNNEISEKSEIFDDQFSVERPDGSNFTLKIRSTKLEDSAMYFCASGGQGARYGYTFGSGTRLTVV.